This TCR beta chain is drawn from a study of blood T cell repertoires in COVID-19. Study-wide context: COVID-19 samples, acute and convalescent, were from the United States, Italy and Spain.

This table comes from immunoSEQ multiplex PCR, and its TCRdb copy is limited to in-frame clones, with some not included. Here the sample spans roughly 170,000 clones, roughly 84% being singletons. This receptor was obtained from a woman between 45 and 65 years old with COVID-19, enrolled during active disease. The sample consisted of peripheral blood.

In DNA form, the CDR3 reads TGTGCCACCAGCCGGACATACTTCAATTCACCCCTCCACTTT. This encodes CATSRTYFNSPLHF. The chain recombines TRBV15 with TRBJ1-6, with D tentatively TRBD1 (5 bases). This CDR3 is 14 amino acids long. CDR1 and CDR2 from the germline V gene are LNHNV and YYDKDF (reference sequence). V was cut by 5 bases and J by 7 bases, with 12 bases left in between.